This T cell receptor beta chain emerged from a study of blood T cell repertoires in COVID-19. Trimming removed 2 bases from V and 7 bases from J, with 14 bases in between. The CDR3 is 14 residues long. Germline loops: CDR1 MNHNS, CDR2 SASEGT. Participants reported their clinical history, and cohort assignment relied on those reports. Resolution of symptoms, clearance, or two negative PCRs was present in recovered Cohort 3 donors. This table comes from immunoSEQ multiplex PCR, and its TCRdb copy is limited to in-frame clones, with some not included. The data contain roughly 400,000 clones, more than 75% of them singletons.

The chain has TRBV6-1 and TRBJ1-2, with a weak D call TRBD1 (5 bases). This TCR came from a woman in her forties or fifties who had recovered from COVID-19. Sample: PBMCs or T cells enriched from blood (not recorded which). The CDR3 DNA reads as TGTGCCAGCAGTGAACGGGGGGTCGTCCGTGGCTACACCTTC. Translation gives CASSERGVVRGYTF.